These 10 T cell receptor beta chains share one sample of origin, sequenced in a study of blood T cells in healthy people across ages. A second roughly 6 to 12 cycle PCR used barcoded and J-beta primers. MiXCR, run by TCRdb on the 5' RACE reads, gives a single entry per CDR3 protein. The sample has around 1,100,000 distinct CDR3 sequences, roughly two fifths seen once; the top ten hold 10% to 15%. Input material: blood. The source is a young man in good health.

In this sample, this clonotype turned up a few times. The rearrangement joins TRBV5-1 to TRBJ2-1; 8 bases agree with TRBD1. CDR3 size: 17 residues. Germline CDR1 and CDR2: SGHRS and YFSETQ. Trimming took 4 bases from V and 8 from J; bases not matched to a gene: 17. The CDR3 nucleotides read TGCGCCAGCAGCCCGGCCTCCGGACAGGGTAGTAAATATGAGCAGTTCTTC. This gives the protein CASSPASGQGSKYEQFF.

The chain joins TRBV10-3 to TRBJ2-3, with D perhaps assigned TRBD1 or TRBD2 (5 bases each). The length of the CDR3 is 16 residues. The ends were cut back, 6 bases at V and 13 bases at J, with 29 bases in the middle. The germline V gene encodes CDR1 ENHRY and CDR2 SYGVKD. The CDR3 nucleotides are TGTGCCATCAGCAGGGACCCCGAGACCGCAACTCCCCCCGAGTATTTT. This gives the protein CAISRDPETATPPEYF.

The rearrangement uses TRBV30 and TRBJ1-1, with D uncertain. Per the germline V gene, CDR1 is GTSNPN and CDR2 is SVGIG (reference sequence). The CDR3 runs to 14 residues. V was trimmed by 0 bases and J by 2 bases, leaving 10 bases between them. CDR3 DNA: TGTGCCTGGAGTGTAAGACGGGTCAACACTGAAGCTTTCTTT. Protein sequence: CAWSVRRVNTEAFF.

The chain has TRBV5-1 and TRBJ1-6; D unclear. This CDR3 contains 15 residues. CDR1 and CDR2 (germline): SGHRS, YFSETQ. Between the trimmed V and J ends, which lost 2 bases and 8 bases, there was a span of 14 bases. The CDR3 nucleotides read TGCGCCAGCAGCTTCGGACGGCTATGGGATTCACCCCTCCACTTT. This codes for CASSFGRLWDSPLHF.

V gene TRBV21-1 combines with J gene TRBJ1-2; TRBD1, the table's D call, lacks a check against the DNA. TRBV21-1 is a known pseudogene. The CDR3 has 17 amino acids. Here the CDR3 reads CASSKTIMMGKGYGYTF. Here the CDR3 DNA reads TGTGCCAGCAGCAAAACTATAATGATGGGGAAGGGATATGGCTACACCTTC.

V gene TRBV12-5 combines with J gene TRBJ1-1; a possible D gene is TRBD1 (5 bases). Germline V gene sequence: CDR1 LGHNT, CDR2 FRNRAP. V shed 1 base and J shed 5 bases, with 14 bases lying between them. This CDR3 has 15 amino acids. The CDR3, as DNA: TGTGCTAGTGGTTTGGCGAGAGGGACTTTTACTGAAGCTTTCTTT. Encoded protein: CASGLARGTFTEAFF.

This clonotype appeared many times. This chain joins TRBV15 and TRBJ1-4; no clear D gene. Germline CDR1 reads LNHNV; CDR2 reads YYDKDF (reference sequence). The length of the CDR3 is 15 residues. The germline V and J ends were trimmed by 0 bases and 2 bases, with 7 bases remaining between them. CDR3 protein: CATSRDRSTNEKLFF. DNA for the CDR3: TGTGCCACCAGCAGAGATAGAAGTACTAATGAAAAACTGTTTTTT.

The gene calls are TRBV7-2 and TRBJ2-4; 10 bases align to TRBD2. The tail of the sequence fits TRBJ2-5 better, so the J call may be wrong. The CDR3 totals 18 residues. The germline CDR1 and CDR2 sequences are SGHTA and FQGNSA. The CDR3 spells CASSLALSSGRYQETQYF. The CDR3 DNA follows: TGTGCCAGCAGCTTAGCGCTCTCTAGCGGGAGATATCAAGAGACCCAGTACTTC.

This chain joins TRBV10-3 and TRBJ1-2; 8 nucleotides agree with TRBD1. The junction had 6 bases not matched to a gene; V was cut back by 3 bases and J by 3 bases. Germline V gene sequence: CDR1 ENHRY, CDR2 SYGVKD. This CDR3 region has 15 residues. The DNA of the CDR3 is TGTGCCATCAGTGACGCAGGGGGCTCCTACTATGGCTACACCTTC. It encodes CAISDAGGSYYGYTF.

The chain joins TRBV20-1 to TRBJ1-2, with a tentative D call TRBD1 (5 bases). The germline V gene has CDR1 DFQATT and CDR2 SNEGSKA (reference sequence). The CDR3 is made up of 13 amino acids. The V end was cut by 3 bases, the J end by 4 bases, with 12 bases between. The CDR3 loop reads CSARIGEGYGYTF. The CDR3, as DNA: TGCAGTGCTAGGATAGGGGAAGGCTATGGCTACACCTTC.